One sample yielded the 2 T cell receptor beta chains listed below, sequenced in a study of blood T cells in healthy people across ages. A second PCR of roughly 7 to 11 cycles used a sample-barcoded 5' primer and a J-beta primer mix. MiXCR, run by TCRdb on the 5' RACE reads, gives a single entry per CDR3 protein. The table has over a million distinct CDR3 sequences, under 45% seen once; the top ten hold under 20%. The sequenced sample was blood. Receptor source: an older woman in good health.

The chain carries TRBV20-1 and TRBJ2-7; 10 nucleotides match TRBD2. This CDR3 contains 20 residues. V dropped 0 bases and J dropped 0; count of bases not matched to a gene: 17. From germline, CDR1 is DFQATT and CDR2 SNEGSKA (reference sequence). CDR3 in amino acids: CSARDMRGLAGELVSYEQYF. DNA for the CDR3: TGCAGTGCTAGAGATATGCGAGGGCTAGCGGGGGAGTTGGTCTCCTACGAGCAGTACTTC.

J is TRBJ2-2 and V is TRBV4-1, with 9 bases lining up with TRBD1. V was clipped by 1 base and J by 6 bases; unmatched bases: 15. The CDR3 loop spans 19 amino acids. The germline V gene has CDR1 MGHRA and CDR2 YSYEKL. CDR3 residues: CASSQVWDRVSLLAGELFF. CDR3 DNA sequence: TGCGCCAGCAGCCAAGTTTGGGACAGGGTTTCCTTATTGGCCGGGGAGCTGTTTTTT.